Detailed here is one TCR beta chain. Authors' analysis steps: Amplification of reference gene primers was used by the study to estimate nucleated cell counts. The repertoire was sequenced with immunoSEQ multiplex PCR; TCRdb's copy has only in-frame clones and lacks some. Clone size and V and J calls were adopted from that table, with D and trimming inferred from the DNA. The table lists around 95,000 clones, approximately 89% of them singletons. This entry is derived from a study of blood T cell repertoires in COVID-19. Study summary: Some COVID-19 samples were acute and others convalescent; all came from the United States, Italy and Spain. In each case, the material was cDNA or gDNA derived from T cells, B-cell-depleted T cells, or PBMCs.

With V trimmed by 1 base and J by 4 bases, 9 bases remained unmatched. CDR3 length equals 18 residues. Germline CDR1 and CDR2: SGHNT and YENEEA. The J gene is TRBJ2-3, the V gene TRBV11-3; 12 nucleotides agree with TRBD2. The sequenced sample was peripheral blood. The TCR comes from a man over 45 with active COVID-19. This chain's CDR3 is CASSLGLAGAWGADTQYF. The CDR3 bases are TGTGCCAGCAGCTTAGGACTAGCGGGAGCTTGGGGGGCAGATACGCAGTATTTT.